The rows below give T cell receptor beta chains drawn from one sample of a study of cytomegalovirus exposure and HLA in healthy donors. The protocol was immunoSEQ multiplex PCR, while the TCRdb copy is restricted to in-frame clones and leaves out a portion. The repertoire holds around 100,000 clones, under 80% seen once, with under 5% in the top ten. Sequencing was performed on PBMCs. Source of these receptors: a woman aged 45-60 years in good health and CMV-seropositive. Each CDR3 is given without its conserved first and last residue.

j_call	v_call	cdr3_aa
TRBJ2-2	TRBV9	ASSNFAGGNTGELF
TRBJ2-1	TRBV6-1	ASITAGGPKF
TRBJ2-6	TRBV19	ASTGTDSSGANVLT
TRBJ2-1	TRBV29-1	SSGAGGGFDNEQF
TRBJ2-1	TRBV27	ASSTWIRANGNEQF
TRBJ2-1	TRBV10-3	AISDGGDEQF
TRBJ1-1	TRBV5-1	ASSLTQGNTEAF
TRBJ2-1	TRBV5-4	ASSLDFSPYNEQF
TRBJ1-1	TRBV10-3	AIRETVNTEAF
TRBJ1-1	TRBV7-2	ASSLQGYTEAF
TRBJ1-5	TRBV7-9	ASSKTGLGQPQH
TRBJ2-3	TRBV27	ASADPSDFTDTQY
TRBJ2-1	TRBV14	ASSRLGQGAYNEQF
TRBJ1-5	TRBV15	ATSRDRNQPQH
TRBJ2-3	TRBV30	AHSTGSYTDTQY
TRBJ2-5	TRBV10-2	ASRLAGDQETQY
TRBJ1-3	TRBV6-5	ASSESGREIY
TRBJ1-3	TRBV6-1	ASSERGLANTIY
TRBJ1-1	TRBV7-9	ASSSQDRGGFAEAF
TRBJ1-2	TRBV19	ASSIPSLRVNYGYT
TRBJ1-1	TRBV5-1	ASSSDRGQTEAF
TRBJ2-7	TRBV10-3	AISESGYEQY
TRBJ2-1	TRBV5-1	ASSLTASGGVYNEQF
TRBJ2-5	TRBV5-4	ASSRTSGSQETQY
TRBJ2-6	TRBV5-1	ASERTGLGGANVLT
TRBJ2-7	TRBV4-1	ASSQEGGYEQY
TRBJ2-7	TRBV9	ASSVAGPGGYEQY
TRBJ1-1	TRBV15	ATSRKLGQGARGTEAF
TRBJ2-5	TRBV27	ASRGLAGELETQY
.	TRBV7-9	ASSIWGPEQY
TRBJ2-3	TRBV11-2	ASSNYGGTQY
TRBJ2-3	TRBV10-1	ASRPGTGSDTQY
TRBJ1-1	TRBV29-1	SVRQGTEAF
TRBJ1-1	TRBV6-5	ASSYLGGARDTEAF
.	TRBV4-1	ASSPGLAFTYEQY
TRBJ2-7	TRBV9	ASSVQGEDYEQY
TRBJ2-7	TRBV18	ASSPVGTRVGEQY
.	TRBV7-9	ASIPGRGPYEQY
TRBJ1-3	TRBV7-9	ASSFGTLKGNTIY